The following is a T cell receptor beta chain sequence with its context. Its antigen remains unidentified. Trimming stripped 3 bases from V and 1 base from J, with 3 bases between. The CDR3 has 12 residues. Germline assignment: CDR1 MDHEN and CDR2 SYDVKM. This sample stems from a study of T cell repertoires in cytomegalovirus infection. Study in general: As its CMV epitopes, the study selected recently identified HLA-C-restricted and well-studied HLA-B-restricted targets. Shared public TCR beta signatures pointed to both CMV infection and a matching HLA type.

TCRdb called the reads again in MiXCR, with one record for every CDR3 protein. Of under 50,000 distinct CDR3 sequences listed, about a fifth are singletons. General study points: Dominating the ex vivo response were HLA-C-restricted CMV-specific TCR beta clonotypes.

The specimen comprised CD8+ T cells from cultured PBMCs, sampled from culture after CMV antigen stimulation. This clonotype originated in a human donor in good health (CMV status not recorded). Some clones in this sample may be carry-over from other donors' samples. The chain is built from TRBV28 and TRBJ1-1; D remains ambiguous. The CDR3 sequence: CASSFTNTEAFF. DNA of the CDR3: TGTGCCAGCAGTTTCACGAACACTGAAGCTTTCTTT.